These 21 T cell receptor beta chains were sequenced from one sample in a study of early T cells in non-severe SARS-CoV-2 infection. TCRdb passed the 5' RACE reads through MiXCR, listing each CDR3 protein once. Of tens of thousands of distinct CDR3 sequences in the sample, under 7.5% were seen once. This specimen was whole blood, taken at baseline. These receptors all come from an adult who was a healthcare worker with PCR-confirmed SARS-CoV-2 infection or an uninfected control (not recorded which).

This clonotype showed up many times. V and J are TRBV7-6 and TRBJ2-5, with 11 positions matching TRBD2. Unmatched junction bases numbered 7, after V lost 5 bases and J lost 5 bases. This CDR3 contains 15 residues. Germline CDR1 is SGHVS and CDR2 is FNYEAQ. CDR3 residues: CASSGLTSGMETQYF. The DNA of the CDR3 is TGTGCCAGCAGCGGACTGACTAGCGGGATGGAGACCCAGTACTTC.

This clonotype came up many times. The V call is TRBV12-3 or TRBV12-4, the J call TRBJ2-5; maybe TRBD1 (6 bases). Between the trimmed V and J ends, which lost 4 bases and 0 bases, there was a span of 15 bases. This CDR3 contains 16 residues. The CDR3 is CASSSLPGTYQETQYF. CDR3 DNA sequence: TGTGCCAGCAGTTCACTCCCCGGGACATACCAAGAGACCCAGTACTTC.

This clonotype appeared many times. The genes are TRBV29-1 and TRBJ1-1; D gene uncertain. This CDR3 is 13 amino acids long. V shed 0 bases and J shed 4 bases, with 9 bases lying between them. Germline CDR1 SQVTM, CDR2 ANQGSEA. The CDR3 sequence is CSVEEMAGTEAFF. CDR3 coding DNA: TGCAGCGTTGAAGAGATGGCAGGCACTGAAGCTTTCTTT.

The V and J genes are TRBV20-1 and TRBJ2-2; no definite D call. Trimming removed 3 bases at V and 8 bases at J, with 7 bases between. The CDR3 has 11 amino acids. From germline, CDR1 is DFQATT and CDR2 SNEGSKA (reference sequence). The CDR3 nucleotides are TGCAGTGCTAGGGTCCGAGGGGAGCTGTTTTTT. It encodes CSARVRGELFF.

The chain is built from TRBV3-1 and TRBJ2-2; D unresolved. The CDR3 is made up of 13 amino acids. Germline CDR1 is LGHDT and CDR2 is YNNKEL (reference sequence). Trimming stripped 7 bases from V and 5 bases from J, with 11 bases between. The CDR3 reads CASNLKGTGELFF. Here the CDR3 DNA reads TGTGCCAGCAATCTTAAGGGAACCGGGGAGCTGTTTTTT.

This clonotype showed up many times. The gene calls are TRBV18 and TRBJ2-7, with a possible D match to TRBD2 (6 bases). The CDR3 covers 12 residues. Trimming left V 6 bases short and J 5 bases short, with 11 bases between. Germline V gene sequence: CDR1 KGHSH, CDR2 LQKENI. Written as DNA, the CDR3 is TGTGCCAGCTCGCGGGACGTTGACGAGCAGTACTTC. Encoded protein: CASSRDVDEQYF.

In this sample, this clonotype turned up many times. V and J are TRBV7-2 and TRBJ2-3; D uncertain. The CDR3 extends over 15 amino acids. The germline V and J ends were trimmed by 2 bases and 2 bases, with 11 bases remaining between them. Germline CDR1 reads SGHTA; CDR2 reads FQGNSA. CDR3 protein: CASSLLSHTTDTQYF. CDR3 coding DNA: TGTGCCAGCAGCTTACTCTCCCACACCACAGATACGCAGTATTTT.

In its sample, this clonotype was seen many times. This chain connects TRBV20-1 to TRBJ2-3, with 9 bases identical to TRBD1. This CDR3 region has 14 residues. The V gene's germline CDR1 is DFQATT and CDR2 SNEGSKA (reference sequence). V was pared by 5 bases and J by 4 bases, with 7 bases of the junction left unmatched. This CDR3 is CSARTGDSSDTQYF. CDR3 coding DNA: TGCAGTGCTCGGACAGGGGATTCTTCAGATACGCAGTATTTT.

This clonotype occurred many times. In DNA form, the CDR3 reads TGTGCCAGCAGTTACTCGATTTCTGGGGGGGGTCAGCCCCAGCATTTT. It codes for CASSYSISGGGQPQHF. The gene calls are TRBV6-2 or TRBV6-3 and TRBJ1-5; a weak D match, TRBD1 (5 bases). Per the germline V gene, CDR1 is MNHEY and CDR2 is SVGEGT. V was shortened by 0 bases and J by 6 bases, with 15 bases between the two germline ends. CDR3 length equals 16 residues.

This rearrangement joins TRBV20-1 to TRBJ2-1, with D perhaps matching TRBD1 (5 bases). The germline V and J ends were trimmed by 6 bases and 2 bases, with 23 bases remaining between them. The CDR3 is 17 amino acids. The germline V gene has CDR1 DFQATT and CDR2 SNEGSKA (reference sequence). The chain's CDR3 is CSAQESGYSGPYNEQFF. The DNA for the CDR3 is TGCAGTGCCCAAGAGTCAGGGTACTCCGGGCCCTACAATGAGCAGTTCTTC.

At least ten counts were recorded for this clonotype. CDR3 region: CASSPLAGGDNEQFF. CDR3 DNA sequence: TGTGCCAGCAGCCCCCTAGCGGGGGGGGACAATGAGCAGTTCTTC. V is TRBV6-4 and J is TRBJ2-1, with 12 bases matching TRBD2. The CDR3 has 15 amino acids. The germline CDR1 and CDR2 sequences are MRHNA and SNTAGT. V gave up 6 bases and J gave up 5 bases; unmatched junction bases: 5.

This clonotype was picked up many times. The chain employs TRBV6-5 and TRBJ2-7, with D perhaps TRBD2 (5 bases). Germline CDR1 MNHEY, CDR2 SVGAGI. There are 14 residues in the CDR3. Trimming took off 1 base at V and 5 bases at J, with 12 bases between the two ends. CDR3 nucleotides: TGTGCCAGCAGTTACTTCCGGGGTAGCAACGAGCAGTACTTC. Protein: CASSYFRGSNEQYF.

V gene TRBV4-3 combines with J gene TRBJ2-5; a possible D gene is TRBD2 (5 bases). The CDR3 is made up of 16 amino acids. V was trimmed by 0 bases and J by 3 bases, leaving 14 bases between them. The germline V gene has CDR1 LGHNA and CDR2 YSLEER. CDR3 sequence (DNA): TGCGCCAGCAGCCAAGAGTCGGGAAGGATTAAAGAGACCCAGTACTTC. Translating it yields CASSQESGRIKETQYF.

The chain joins TRBV2 to TRBJ2-7, with no clear D. The CDR3 loop spans 14 amino acids. In germline, CDR1 is SNHLY, CDR2 FYNNEI. The V gene lost 3 bases and the J gene lost 3 bases, with 12 bases spanning the gap. This CDR3 reads CASSDQAENYEQYF. The CDR3 DNA is TGTGCCAGCAGTGACCAGGCGGAAAACTACGAGCAGTACTTC.

CDR3: CASSIGGKQETQYF. The CDR3, as DNA: TGTGCCAGTAGTATAGGAGGAAAACAAGAGACCCAGTACTTC. The chain recombines TRBV19 with TRBJ2-5, with D unclear. Per germline, CDR1 LNHDA and CDR2 SQIVND (reference sequence). Deletions cut 1 base from V and 2 bases from J, with 8 bases between. This CDR3 comprises 14 residues.

This clonotype appeared many times. The chain links TRBV12-3 or TRBV12-4 to TRBJ1-5, with D hard to call. Deletions cut 6 bases from V and 3 bases from J, with 9 bases between. This CDR3 has 13 amino acids. The CDR3 loop reads CASRTDYNQPQHF. The CDR3 DNA sequence: TGTGCCAGCAGAACAGACTACAATCAGCCCCAGCATTTT.

This clonotype was recorded a few times. This rearrangement joins TRBV7-2 to TRBJ1-5; perhaps TRBD1 as D (6 bases). The CDR3 consists of 13 residues. Germline loops: CDR1 SGHTA, CDR2 FQGNSA. V lost 7 bases and J lost 7, with 14 bases in between. The CDR3 nucleotides are TGTGCCAGCACGCAGGGGTCAGGGCAGCCCCAGCATTTT. This translates into CASTQGSGQPQHF.

The V gene is TRBV3-1, the J gene TRBJ2-7, with a weak D call TRBD1 (7 bases). The germline V gene encodes CDR1 LGHDT and CDR2 YNNKEL (reference sequence). The V end was cut by 1 base, the J end by 4 bases, with 17 bases between. The CDR3 is 16 amino acids. CDR3 protein: CASSQAGGTVKYEQYF. DNA for the CDR3: TGTGCCAGCAGCCAAGCCGGCGGGACAGTTAAGTACGAGCAGTACTTC.

This clonotype was observed at least ten times. This chain uses TRBV20-1 with TRBJ1-1; no firm D call. Trimming cost V 7 bases and J 5 bases, with 8 bases left between them. CDR3 length: 10 amino acids. Per the germline V gene, CDR1 is DFQATT and CDR2 is SNEGSKA (reference sequence). CDR3 protein: CSVAWTEAFF. The CDR3 coding sequence is TGCAGTGTGGCCTGGACTGAAGCTTTCTTT.

The chain joins TRBV5-1 to TRBJ1-3; TRBD1 is a possible D gene (5 bases). Germline V lookup: CDR1 SGHRS, CDR2 YFSETQ. Trimming shortened V by 4 bases and J by 2 bases, and 19 bases separated the two germline ends. The CDR3 is made up of 17 amino acids. CDR3: CASSLREGRHPGNTIYF. CDR3 sequence (DNA): TGCGCCAGCAGCCTGAGGGAGGGGAGACACCCTGGAAACACCATATATTTT.

The table lists this clonotype with many counts. The V gene is TRBV5-1, the J gene TRBJ2-2; D is ambiguous. The CDR3 consists of 12 residues. Germline V gives CDR1 SGHRS, CDR2 YFSETQ. The germline V and J ends were trimmed by 0 bases and 11 bases, with 8 bases remaining between them. The CDR3: CASSLVVRELFF. The DNA of the CDR3 is TGCGCCAGCAGCTTGGTTGTCCGAGAGCTGTTTTTT.